The present T cell receptor beta chain was sequenced within a study of tumor-infiltrating lymphocytes in primary liver carcinoma. Both RNA and DNA were isolated together from around 20-30 mg of bulk tissue that had not been sorted. Every patient had chronic HBV infection and was treatment-naive. The V gene's germline CDR1 is ENHRY and CDR2 SYGVKD. The CDR3 length is 15 residues. As regards this clonotype: At one end the junction does not follow the germline gene, possibly because of a read error.

The input was 500 ng total RNA; TCR beta cDNA was made from it with a constant-region primer. What produced the TCR beta libraries was three nested multiplex PCR rounds using slightly modified ARM-PCR. Running 10 cycles apiece, the first two PCR rounds relied on TRBV1-TRBV30 forward primers together with a C-beta reverse primer. In TCRdb, the multiplex PCR reads were re-called with MiXCR into one record per CDR3 protein. The table lists under 110,000 distinct CDR3 sequences, around 66% of them singletons, with approximately 12% in the top ten. This chain uses TRBV10-3 with TRBJ2-2, with D possibly matching TRBD2 (5 bases). The sequencing input was liver tumor tissue from sampling region 2. Subset specified: tumor region T2, inferior pole. The TCR sequence derives from a woman aged 55-70 years with primary liver carcinoma and hepatitis B virus infection. CDR3 nucleotides: TGTGCCATCAGTGAGAATTCGGCGTACATCGGGGAGCTGTTATTT. It specifies CAISENSAYIGELLF.